A single TCR beta chain is shown here with its context. Its antigen is still unknown. Patients were ineligible given autoimmune disease history or systemic immunosuppression. Drawing of blood for sampling happened at baseline, at cycle 4 day 1, and at cycle 7 day 1. The data were produced by immunoSEQ multiplex PCR, yet TCRdb's version contains in-frame clones alone and is incomplete. The sample carries roughly 34,000 clones, around 90% recorded once. The V end was cut by 5 bases, the J end by 0 bases, with 6 bases between. The germline V gene has CDR1 LNHDA and CDR2 SQIVND (reference sequence). This CDR3 is built from 13 residues. This sample is drawn from a study of OX40 agonist ivuxolimab in advanced cancers. Across the study: Treatment of patients was with ivuxolimab, an agonistic anti-OX40 (CD134) antibody. Overall study results and limits: CD4+ and CD8+ blood T cells expanded clonally by week 6 at 0.1 to 3.0 mg/kg.

The chain combines TRBV19 with TRBJ2-3; D uncertain. Sequenced here: CD4+ or CD8+ T cells sorted from blood, sampled in a trial of the OX40 agonist ivuxolimab. This clonotype was sampled from an adult with an advanced solid tumor such as melanoma, head and neck, liver or kidney cancer. The CDR3 sequence is CASSDQSTDTQYF. The CDR3 DNA is TGTGCCAGTAGTGATCAAAGCACAGATACGCAGTATTTT.